This TCR beta chain was identified in a study of blood T cell repertoires in COVID-19. Measured with immunoSEQ multiplex PCR; TCRdb has only the in-frame clones, and not every one. The sample yields 140,000 to 150,000 clones, 84% seen once. CDR1 and CDR2 from the germline V gene are MNHNY and SVGAGI (reference sequence). This CDR3 has 11 amino acids. V gave up 4 bases and J gave up 7 bases, with 7 bases separating them. The V and J genes are TRBV6-6 and TRBJ2-5; D is ambiguous. This clonotype was obtained from a human donor in a cohort sampled during active COVID-19. Sequencing was carried out using peripheral blood. CDR3 residues: CASSSGGTQYF. CDR3 DNA sequence: TGTGCCAGCAGTTCCGGCGGGACCCAGTACTTC.